These T cell receptor beta chains were read from a single sample in a study of blood T cell repertoires in COVID-19. Sequencing used immunoSEQ multiplex PCR; TCRdb keeps in-frame clones, though not all of them. Among some 45,000 clones listed, about 86% were seen once. The specimen sequenced was peripheral blood. These receptors came from a man in his 70s with acute or convalescent COVID-19. The CDR3 runs from the conserved cysteine through the conserved F or W. Fields, in order: J gene, D gene, clone size, V gene, CDR3 DNA, CDR3 protein. The D gene is left open where the match is weak. Rows may omit the clone size; those that give it use once, few, many or a size class.

TRBJ2-1 | - | - | TRBV11-3 | TGTGCCAGCAGCTTATTTTCCGGCGGCCGAGGCGATGAGCAGTTCTTC | CASSLFSGGRGDEQFF
TRBJ2-1 | TRBD2 | - | TRBV7-8 | TGTGCCAGCAGCTTGCGACGGACTAGCGGGGGGTCTGGGCAGTTCTTC | CASSLRRTSGGSGQFF
TRBJ2-2 | - | - | TRBV28 | TGTGCCAGCAGGGTAACGGGGGACACCGGGGAGCTGTTTTTT | CASRVTGDTGELFF
TRBJ2-4 | - | few | TRBV11-1 | TGTGCCAGCAGCTTAGGACAGAACAAAAACATTCAGTACTTC | CASSLGQNKNIQYF
TRBJ1-5 | TRBD1 | few | TRBV7-2 | TGTGCCAGCAGCTTAGCGGCAGGGGGCCATAATAGCAATCAGCCCCAGCATTTT | CASSLAAGGHNSNQPQHF
TRBJ2-5 | TRBD2 | few | TRBV23-1 | TGCGCCAGCAGTCAAGAAAATTCCGGGACTAGCGGGAGAGGGGGAGAGACCCAGTACTTC | CASSQENSGTSGRGGETQYF
TRBJ2-2 | TRBD1 | - | TRBV7-6 | TGTGCCAGCAGCTTAGCGCGACAGGGTGGATCCGGGGAGCTGTTTTTT | CASSLARQGGSGELFF
TRBJ1-2 | - | - | TRBV12-3/TRBV12-4 | TGTGCCAGCAGTTCGGGGGGACTAGGAGGCTACACCTTC | CASSSGGLGGYTF
TRBJ1-5 | - | once | TRBV5-4 | TGTGCCAGCAGCTTCGGGGATCAGCCCCAGCATTTT | CASSFGDQPQHF
TRBJ2-7 | TRBD1 | - | TRBV25-1 | TGTGCCAGCAGGGGACAGCACTCCTACGAGCAGTACTTC | CASRGQHSYEQYF
TRBJ1-2 | - | - | TRBV30 | TGTGCCTCTTCGGCGGAATCTAACTATGGCTACACCTTC | CASSAESNYGYTF
TRBJ1-1 | - | - | TRBV12-3/TRBV12-4 | TGTGCCAGCAGTGGACACCTGAACACTGAAGCTTTCTTT | CASSGHLNTEAFF
TRBJ1-1 | TRBD1 | - | TRBV6-5 | TGTGCCAGCTGCCTTGACAGGGCAGCTGAAGCTTTCTTT | CASCLDRAAEAFF
TRBJ1-4 | - | - | TRBV20-1 | TGCAGTGCTAGTGCGTCCAGTCCTAATGAAAAACTGTTTTTT | CSASASSPNEKLFF
TRBJ1-1 | TRBD1 | - | TRBV19 | TGTGCCAGTAGTCGGAACGACAGGGTCGCTGAAGCTTTCTTT | CASSRNDRVAEAFF
TRBJ2-5 | - | - | TRBV28 | TGTGCCAGCACGAGCGTGGAGACCCAGTACTTC | CASTSVETQYF
TRBJ2-3 | - | - | TRBV6-2/TRBV6-3 | TGTGCCAGCAACCCTCAGGGCAGCACAGATACGCAGTATTTT | CASNPQGSTDTQYF
TRBJ2-5 | - | - | TRBV4-3 | TGCGCCAGCAGCCAAGATCGAGAGACCCAGTACTTC | CASSQDRETQYF
TRBJ2-1 | TRBD2 | few | TRBV28 | TGTGCCAGCAGTGAACGTCCGGGACTAGCGGGAGTTGAGCAGTTCTTC | CASSERPGLAGVEQFF
TRBJ2-1 | TRBD2 | - | TRBV5-1 | TGCGCCAGCAGCCCGGGGGGATTCTCCTACAATGAGCAGTTCTTC | CASSPGGFSYNEQFF